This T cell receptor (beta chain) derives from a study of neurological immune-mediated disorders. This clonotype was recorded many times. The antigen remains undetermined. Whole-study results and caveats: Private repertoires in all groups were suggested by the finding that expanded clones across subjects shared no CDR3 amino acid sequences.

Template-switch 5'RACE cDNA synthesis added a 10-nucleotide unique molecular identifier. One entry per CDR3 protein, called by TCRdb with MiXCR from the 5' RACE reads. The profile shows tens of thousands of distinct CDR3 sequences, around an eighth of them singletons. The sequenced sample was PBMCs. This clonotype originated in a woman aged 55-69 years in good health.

CDR3 residues: CSASQGVDEKLFF. CDR3 DNA sequence: TGCAGTGCTAGTCAGGGAGTTGATGAAAAACTGTTTTTT. The chain carries TRBV20-1 and TRBJ1-4; weak D call: TRBD1 (5 bases). Germline V CDR1 and CDR2: DFQATT, SNEGSKA (reference sequence). This CDR3 is 13 amino acids long. The V gene lost 3 bases and the J gene lost 6 bases, with 11 bases spanning the gap.